Listed here is a single T cell receptor beta chain. The CDR3 length is 13 residues. Trimming pared 6 bases from V and 4 bases from J, leaving 12 bases between. These data originate in a study of blood T cell repertoires in COVID-19. Assay used: immunoSEQ multiplex PCR; TCRdb lists only in-frame clones, some missing. The sample holds about 330,000 clones, roughly 86% seen once. The chain has TRBV23-1 and TRBJ1-1; D perhaps matches TRBD1 (5 bases). TRBV23-1 has ORF status, its function being uncertain. The source of this sequence is a man between 25 and 39 years old with COVID-19, enrolled during active disease. Sequencing was done on a sample of peripheral blood. The DNA of the CDR3 is TGCGCCAGCAGGCTCAGGGTGGGCACTGAAGCTTTCTTT. It is translated as CASRLRVGTEAFF.